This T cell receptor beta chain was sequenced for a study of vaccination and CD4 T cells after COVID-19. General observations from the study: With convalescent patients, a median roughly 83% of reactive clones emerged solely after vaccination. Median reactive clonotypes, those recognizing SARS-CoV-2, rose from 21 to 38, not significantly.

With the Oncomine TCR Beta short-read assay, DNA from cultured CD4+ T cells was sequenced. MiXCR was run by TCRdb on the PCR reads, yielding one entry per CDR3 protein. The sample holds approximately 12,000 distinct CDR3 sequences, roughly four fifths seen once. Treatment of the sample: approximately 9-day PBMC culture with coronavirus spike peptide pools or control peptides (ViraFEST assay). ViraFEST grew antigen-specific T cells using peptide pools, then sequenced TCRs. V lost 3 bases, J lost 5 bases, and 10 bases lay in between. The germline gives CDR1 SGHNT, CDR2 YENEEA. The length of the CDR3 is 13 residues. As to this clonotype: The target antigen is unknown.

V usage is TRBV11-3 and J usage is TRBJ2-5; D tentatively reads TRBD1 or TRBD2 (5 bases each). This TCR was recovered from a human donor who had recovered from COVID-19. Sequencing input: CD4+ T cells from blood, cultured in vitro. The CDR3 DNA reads TGTGCCAGCAGCTTGGGACGGAGGGAGACCCAGTACTTC. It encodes CASSLGRRETQYF.